This T cell receptor beta chain was obtained from a study of CD4 T cells in relation to SARS-CoV-2 and coronaviruses. The overall study: PBMCs were cultured with antigen for roughly 9 days before TCR beta sequencing. Regarding the study as a whole: Pre-pandemic and post-infection samples never came from the same donor.

Method: immunoSEQ multiplex PCR; TCRdb's copy keeps in-frame clones and lacks some. The table includes just over 15,000 clones, around four fifths detected once. Regarding this clone: Its antigen is as yet unknown.

Germline CDR1 and CDR2: SNHLY and FYNNEI. This CDR3 is built from 14 residues. V was shortened by 3 bases and J by 5 bases, with 13 bases between the two germline ends. Unexposed donor CD4+ T cells date from about 2011-2018, before the COVID-19 pandemic. After roughly 9 days of culture, CD4+ T cells were isolated. The gene calls are TRBV2 and TRBJ2-5, with D perhaps matching TRBD1 (6 bases). The sequence came from a human donor in good health. The sample consisted of CD4+ T cells from PBMCs, cultured in vitro. CDR3 coding DNA: TGTGCCAGCAGTGAGCAGGGGAGTTTGGAGACCCAGTACTTC. Protein sequence: CASSEQGSLETQYF.